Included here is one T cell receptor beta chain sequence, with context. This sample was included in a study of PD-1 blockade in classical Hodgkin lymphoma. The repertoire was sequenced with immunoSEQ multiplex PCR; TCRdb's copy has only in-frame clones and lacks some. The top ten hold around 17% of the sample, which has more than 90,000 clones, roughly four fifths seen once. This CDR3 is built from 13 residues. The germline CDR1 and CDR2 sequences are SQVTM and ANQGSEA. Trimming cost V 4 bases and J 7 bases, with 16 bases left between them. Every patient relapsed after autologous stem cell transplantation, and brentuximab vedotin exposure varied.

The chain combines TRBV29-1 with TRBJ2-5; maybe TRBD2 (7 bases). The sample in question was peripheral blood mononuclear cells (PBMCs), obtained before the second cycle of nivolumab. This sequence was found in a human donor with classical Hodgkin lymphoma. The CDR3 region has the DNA TGCAGCGTTGGAGGGGGGGCAGGATGGACCCAGTACTTC. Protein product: CSVGGGAGWTQYF.